The rows below give T cell receptor beta chains drawn from one sample of a study of blood T cell repertoires in COVID-19. Repertoires were generated with immunoSEQ multiplex PCR, while TCRdb's copy carries only in-frame clones and drops some. Of around 120,000 clones detected, around 82% appear once; the ten largest clones hold 5.9%. Sequencing was carried out using peripheral blood. These receptors all come from a man at least 80 years old with active or convalescent COVID-19. The CDR3 runs from the conserved cysteine through the conserved F or W. The D gene is left open where the match is weak. Clone size is stated in some rows and not others, as once, few, many or a class when expanded.

TRBJ1-2	12	-	TRBD1	TRBV5-4	CASSWGQGGYTF	TGTGCCAGCAGCTGGGGACAGGGGGGCTACACCTTC
TRBJ1-2	15	few	-	TRBV9	CASSVTHLQAEGYTF	TGTGCCAGCAGCGTTACCCACCTCCAGGCAGAAGGCTACACCTTC
TRBJ2-5	14	-	-	TRBV3-1/TRBV3-2	CASSLSRDKETQYF	TGTGCCAGCAGCCTTTCCCGGGACAAAGAGACCCAGTACTTC
TRBJ2-5	15	-	TRBD2	TRBV9	CASSVGPSGQETQYF	TGTGCCAGCAGCGTAGGCCCTAGCGGACAAGAGACCCAGTACTTC
TRBJ2-5	16	-	TRBD2	TRBV3-1/TRBV3-2	CASSQFGRLYQETQYF	TGTGCCAGCAGCCAATTCGGGAGGCTCTACCAAGAGACCCAGTACTTC
TRBJ1-2	14	-	-	TRBV5-5	CASRAGSLDYGYTF	TGTGCCAGCAGGGCAGGGTCCCTCGACTATGGCTACACCTTC
TRBJ1-1	14	-	TRBD1	TRBV4-1	CASSLGQGDTEAFF	TGCGCCAGCAGCCTTGGACAGGGGGACACTGAAGCTTTCTTT
TRBJ1-5	15	-	-	TRBV7-2	CASSLGGGLNQPQHF	TGTGCCAGCAGCTTGGGAGGGGGGCTCAATCAGCCCCAGCATTTT
TRBJ2-7	15	-	TRBD1	TRBV28	CASSPRGTGSYEQYF	TGTGCCAGCAGTCCCCGCGGGACAGGGTCCTACGAGCAGTACTTC
TRBJ2-2	17	-	TRBD2	TRBV24-1	CATSDLPSGGASGELFF	TGTGCCACCAGTGATTTGCCCAGCGGGGGGGCTTCGGGGGAGCTGTTTTTT
TRBJ2-1	16	-	-	TRBV7-9	CASSMRAPYSYNEQFF	TGTGCCAGCAGCATGCGGGCCCCTTACTCCTACAATGAGCAGTTCTTC
TRBJ2-1	16	-	-	TRBV18	CASSPRETQNYNEQFF	TGTGCCAGCTCACCACGGGAGACACAGAACTACAATGAGCAGTTCTTC
TRBJ2-7	15	few	-	TRBV7-2	CASSRGGLANHEQYF	TGTGCCAGCAGCCGTGGGGGACTGGCGAACCACGAGCAGTACTTC
TRBJ2-2	14	-	TRBD2	TRBV7-9	CASSRLWGGGELFF	TGTGCCAGCAGCCGACTTTGGGGGGGCGGGGAGCTGTTTTTT
TRBJ2-1	11	-	-	TRBV20-1	CRATGNDEQFF	TGCAGAGCCACAGGGAACGATGAGCAGTTCTTC
TRBJ1-2	17	-	-	TRBV11-3	CASSSPGPTIRVYGYTF	TGTGCCAGCAGCTCGCCCGGTCCCACGATACGAGTCTATGGCTACACCTTC
TRBJ2-2	16	-	-	TRBV7-6	CASSLGQGYGTGELFF	TGTGCCAGCAGCTTAGGGCAGGGGTATGGCACCGGGGAGCTGTTTTTT
TRBJ2-4	16	-	-	TRBV21-1	CASSSRQGLAKNIQYF	TGTGCCAGCAGCTCTCGGCAGGGGCTTGCCAAAAACATTCAGTACTTC
TRBJ1-4	15	-	-	TRBV7-2	CASSLAHLQDEKLFF	TGTGCCAGCAGCTTAGCACACCTCCAGGATGAAAAACTGTTTTTT
TRBJ1-5	16	-	TRBD1	TRBV5-8	CASSFGTVTSNQPQHF	TGTGCCAGCAGCTTTGGGACAGTAACGAGCAATCAGCCCCAGCATTTT
TRBJ2-3	15	-	TRBD2	TRBV7-9	CASFAGLALIDTQYF	TGTGCCAGCTTCGCAGGACTAGCGTTGATAGATACGCAGTATTTT
TRBJ2-4	15	once	TRBD1	TRBV28	CASNPAVGQANIQYF	TGTGCCAGCAACCCCGCCGTCGGACAGGCAAACATTCAGTACTTC